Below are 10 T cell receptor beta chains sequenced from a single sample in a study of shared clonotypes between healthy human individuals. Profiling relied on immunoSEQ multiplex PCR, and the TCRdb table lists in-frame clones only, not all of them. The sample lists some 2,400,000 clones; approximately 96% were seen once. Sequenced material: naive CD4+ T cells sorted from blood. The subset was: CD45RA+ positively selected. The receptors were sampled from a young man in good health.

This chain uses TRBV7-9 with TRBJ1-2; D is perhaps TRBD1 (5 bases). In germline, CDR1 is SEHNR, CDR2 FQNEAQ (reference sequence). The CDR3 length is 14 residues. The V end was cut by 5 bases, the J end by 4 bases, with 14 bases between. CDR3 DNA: TGTGCCAGCAGCCAACCCGGGGCAAGCTATGGCTACACCTTC. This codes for CASSQPGASYGYTF.

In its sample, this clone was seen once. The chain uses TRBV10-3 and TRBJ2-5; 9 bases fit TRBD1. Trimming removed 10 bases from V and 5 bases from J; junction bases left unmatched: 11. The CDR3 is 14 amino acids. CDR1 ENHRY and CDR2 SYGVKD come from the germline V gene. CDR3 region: CATASGQGPETQYF. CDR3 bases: TGTGCCACCGCGAGTGGACAGGGGCCTGAGACCCAGTACTTC.

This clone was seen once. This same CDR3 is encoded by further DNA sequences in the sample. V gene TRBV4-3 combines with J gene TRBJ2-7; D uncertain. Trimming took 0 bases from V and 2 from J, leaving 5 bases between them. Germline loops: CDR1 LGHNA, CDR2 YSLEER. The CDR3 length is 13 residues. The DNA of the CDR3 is TGCGCCAGCAGCCAAGAAACAGCCTACGAGCAGTACTTC. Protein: CASSQETAYEQYF.

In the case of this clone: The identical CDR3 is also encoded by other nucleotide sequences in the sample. The CDR3 protein is CASSPGHNEKLFF. As DNA, the CDR3 is TGCGCCAGCAGTCCGGGACATAATGAAAAACTGTTTTTT. The chain couples TRBV4-1 to TRBJ1-4, with D maybe TRBD1 (6 bases). Germline V gene sequence: CDR1 MGHRA, CDR2 YSYEKL. The germline V and J ends were trimmed by 6 bases and 4 bases, with 9 bases remaining between them. The CDR3 totals 13 residues.

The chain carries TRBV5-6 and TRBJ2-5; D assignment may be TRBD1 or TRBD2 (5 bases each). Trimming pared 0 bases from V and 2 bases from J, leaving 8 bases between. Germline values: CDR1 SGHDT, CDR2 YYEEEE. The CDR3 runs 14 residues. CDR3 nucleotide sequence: TGTGCCAGCAGCTTGGTCGAGGGGCAAGAGACCCAGTACTTC. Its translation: CASSLVEGQETQYF.

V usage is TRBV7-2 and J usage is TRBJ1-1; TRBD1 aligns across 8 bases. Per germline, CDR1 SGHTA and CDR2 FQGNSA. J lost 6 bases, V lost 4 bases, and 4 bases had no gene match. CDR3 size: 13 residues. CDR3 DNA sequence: TGTGCCAGCAGCTCACAGGGGGTCGCTGAAGCTTTCTTT. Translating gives CASSSQGVAEAFF.

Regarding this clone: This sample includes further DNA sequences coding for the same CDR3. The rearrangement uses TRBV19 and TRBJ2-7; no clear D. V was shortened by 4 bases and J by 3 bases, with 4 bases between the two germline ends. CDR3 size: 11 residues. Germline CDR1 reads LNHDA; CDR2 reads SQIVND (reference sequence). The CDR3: CASSNYYEQYF. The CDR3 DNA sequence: TGTGCCAGTAGTAACTACTACGAGCAGTACTTC.

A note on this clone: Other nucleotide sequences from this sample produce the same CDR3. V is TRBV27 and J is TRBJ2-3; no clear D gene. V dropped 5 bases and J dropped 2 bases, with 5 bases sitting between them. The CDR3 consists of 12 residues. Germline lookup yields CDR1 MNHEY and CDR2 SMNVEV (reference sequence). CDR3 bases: TGTGCCAGCAGTACCAACACAGATACGCAGTATTTT. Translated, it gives CASSTNTDTQYF.

The CDR3 nucleotides are TGTGCCAGCCGACGCTGGGAGGGCACAGATACGCAGTATTTT. It codes for CASRRWEGTDTQYF. The J gene is TRBJ2-3, the V gene TRBV6-6; the D gene is possibly TRBD2 (6 bases). Germline-derived CDR1 and CDR2 are MNHNY and SVGAGI (reference sequence). The germline V and J ends were trimmed by 8 bases and 1 base, with 13 bases remaining between them. The length of the CDR3 is 14 residues.

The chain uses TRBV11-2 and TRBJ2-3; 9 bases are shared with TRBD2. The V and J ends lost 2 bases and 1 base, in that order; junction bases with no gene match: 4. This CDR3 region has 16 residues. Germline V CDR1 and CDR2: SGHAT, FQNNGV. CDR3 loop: CASSLNPSGGTDTQYF. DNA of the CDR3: TGTGCCAGCAGCTTAAACCCTAGCGGGGGCACAGATACGCAGTATTTT.